This T cell receptor beta chain was sequenced during a study of T-cell reconstitution after alpha-beta-depleted transplantation in children. This clonotype was recorded once. A library of TCRbeta sequences, prepared with unique molecular identifiers, was generated. TCRdb processed the PCR reads anew with MiXCR; each CDR3 protein has one entry. The profile covers some 240,000 distinct CDR3 sequences, with 9.5% to 15% appearing a single time and over 2% taken by the ten largest. V dropped 4 bases and J dropped 6; count of bases not matched to a gene: 7. CDR1 and CDR2 (germline): SGHRS, YFSETQ. This CDR3 region has 13 residues.

The rearrangement links TRBV5-1 to TRBJ2-7; 7 nucleotides agree with TRBD1. The sequence derives from a human donor who donated a stem cell graft to a child with acute lymphoblastic leukemia. The sequencing used PBMCs from the stem cell graft donor, collected from the stem cell graft. The CDR3 sequence: CASSEGQPGEQYF. CDR3 nucleotide sequence: TGCGCCAGCAGCGAGGGACAGCCTGGCGAGCAGTACTTC.